The clone carrying this T cell receptor beta chain was recorded at least ten times. These data come from a study of T-cell reconstitution after alpha-beta-depleted transplantation in children. Germline CDR1 ENHRY, CDR2 SYGVKD. The CDR3 covers 14 residues. Trimming stripped 1 base from V and 0 bases from J, with 7 bases between. Molecular barcoding with unique molecular identifiers was used for the TCRbeta library. TCRdb passed the PCR reads through MiXCR, listing each CDR3 protein once. In the table there are about 190,000 distinct CDR3 sequences, 11% of which are singletons. The sequences come from PBMCs, collected before TCRalphabeta/CD19-depleted stem cell transplant. The source of this sequence is a boy aged 2-9 years with acute myeloid leukemia, due to receive a stem cell transplant. The genes are TRBV10-3 and TRBJ2-7; D is unresolved. The CDR3 here is CAISEYLYSYEQYF. The DNA of the CDR3 is TGTGCCATCAGTGAGTACCTGTACTCCTACGAGCAGTACTTC.